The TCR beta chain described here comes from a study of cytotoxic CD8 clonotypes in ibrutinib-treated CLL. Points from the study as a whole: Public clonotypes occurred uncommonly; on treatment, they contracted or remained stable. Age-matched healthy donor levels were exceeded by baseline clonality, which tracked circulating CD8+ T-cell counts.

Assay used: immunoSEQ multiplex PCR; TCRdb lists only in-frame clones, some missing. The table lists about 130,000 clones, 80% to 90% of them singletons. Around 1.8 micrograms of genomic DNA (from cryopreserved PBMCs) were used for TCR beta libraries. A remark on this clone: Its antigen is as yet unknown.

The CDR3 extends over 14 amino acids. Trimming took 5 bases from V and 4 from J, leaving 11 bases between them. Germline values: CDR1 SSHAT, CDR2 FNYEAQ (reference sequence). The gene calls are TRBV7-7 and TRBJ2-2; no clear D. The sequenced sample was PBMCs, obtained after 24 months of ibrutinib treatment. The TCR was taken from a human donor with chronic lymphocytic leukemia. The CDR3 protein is CASSKDPGTGELFF. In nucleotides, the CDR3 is TGTGCCAGCAGCAAGGACCCGGGCACCGGGGAGCTGTTTTTT.